The 27 T cell receptor beta chains given below trace back to one sample, sequenced in a study of a mutant IDH1 vaccine in newly diagnosed glioma. No antigen has been identified for these receptors. Specified time point: week 35, safety follow-up. Mutant IDH1 20-mer peptide, at 300 ug, made up each vaccine dose, with topical imiquimod. The data were produced by immunoSEQ multiplex PCR, yet TCRdb's version contains in-frame clones alone and is incomplete. The sample contains about 74,000 clones, 70% to 90% of which appear only once. The sample consisted of PBMCs, taken from a glioma patient whose treatment included an IDH1 peptide vaccine. The receptors here all came from a man aged 25-40 years with glioma.

V gene TRBV10-1 combines with J gene TRBJ1-4; D possibly corresponds to TRBD1 (6 bases). Trimming took off 3 bases at V and 8 bases at J, with 22 bases between the two ends. Germline CDR1 is WNHNN and CDR2 is SYGVQD (reference sequence). This CDR3 spans 17 amino acids. DNA for the CDR3: TGCGCCAGCAGTGAAAGAGGGCAGGGGAGTGAAAAAGAAAAACTGTTTTTT. Residues: CASSERGQGSEKEKLFF.

CDR3 region: CASSIRGAGGYEQYF. CDR3 coding DNA: TGTGCCAGCAGCATCAGGGGCGCGGGCGGTTACGAGCAGTACTTC. The J gene is TRBJ2-7, the V gene TRBV7-3; TRBD1 is a possible D gene (6 bases). Trimming removed 5 bases at V and 4 bases at J, with 18 bases between. The CDR3 loop spans 15 amino acids. From germline, CDR1 is SGHTA and CDR2 FQGTGA.

The rearrangement uses TRBV19 and TRBJ2-3, with 14 nucleotides matching TRBD2. Trimming took 4 bases from V and 6 from J; bases not matched to a gene: 9. CDR3 length: 17 amino acids. The germline V gene has CDR1 LNHDA and CDR2 SQIVND (reference sequence). DNA for the CDR3: TGTGCCAGTAGTACAGGGACTAGCGGGAGAGGAAGGGATACGCAGTATTTT. This encodes CASSTGTSGRGRDTQYF.

This chain uses TRBV9 with TRBJ2-3; TRBD1 is a possible D gene (5 bases). The CDR3 covers 16 residues. Deletions cut 3 bases from V and 0 bases from J, with 14 bases between. Germline loops: CDR1 SGDLS, CDR2 YYNGEE. CDR3 DNA: TGTGCCAGCAGCGACCCCAGGGTTTTGAGCACAGATACGCAGTATTTT. Amino acid sequence: CASSDPRVLSTDTQYF. Together with reference TRBV9 and TRBJ2-3, the CDR3 gives the full variable domain: DSGVTQTPKHLITATGQRVTLRCSPRSGDLSVYWYQQSLDQGLQFLIQYYNGEERAKGNILERFSAQQFPDLHSELNLSSLELGDSALYFCASSDPRVLSTDTQYFGPGTRLTVL.

The CDR3 loop is CASSLRLAGGDEQYF. For the CDR3, the DNA is TGCGCCAGCAGCTTAAGACTAGCGGGAGGGGACGAGCAGTACTTC. V and J are TRBV5-1 and TRBJ2-7, with 14 bases that match TRBD2. This CDR3 is built from 15 residues. V was clipped by 2 bases and J by 5 bases; unmatched bases: 3. Germline V gene lookup returns CDR1 SGHRS and CDR2 YFSETQ. The variable domain in full, with the rest retrieved from reference TRBV5-1 and TRBJ2-7, is KAGVTQTPRYLIKTRGQQVTLSCSPISGHRSVSWYQQTPGQGLQFLFEYFSETQRNKGNFPGRFSGRQFSNSRSEMNVSTLELGDSALYLCASSLRLAGGDEQYFGPGTRLTVT.

This clone showed up just once. This chain uses TRBV19 with TRBJ1-5; D unclear. Germline values: CDR1 LNHDA, CDR2 SQIVND (reference sequence). Trimming pared 6 bases from V and 0 bases from J, leaving 6 bases between. The CDR3 consists of 13 residues. CDR3 region: CASRPYSNQPQHF. The CDR3 DNA reads as TGTGCCAGTAGACCATATAGCAATCAGCCCCAGCATTTT. Full variable domain (missing parts from reference TRBV19 and TRBJ1-5): DGGITQSPKYLFRKEGQNVTLSCEQNLNHDAMYWYRQDPGQGLRLIYYSQIVNDFQKGDIAEGYSVSREKKESFPLTVTSAQKNPTAFYLCASRPYSNQPQHFGDGTRLSIL.

As to this clone: The junction and the germline gene differ at one end; a read error may be behind it. For the CDR3, the DNA is TGTGCCAGCAGCCCTCCGTCAGGTCTGAATGGCTACATCTTC. The encoded protein is CASSPPSGLNGYIF. The chain has TRBV7-9 and TRBJ1-2; D call uncertain. Germline values: CDR1 SEHNR, CDR2 FQNEAQ (reference sequence). This CDR3 contains 14 residues. Full variable domain (outside the CDR3, taken from reference TRBV7-9 and TRBJ1-2): DTGVSQNPRHKITKRGQNVTFRCDPISEHNRLYWYRQTLGQGPEFLTYFQNEAQLEKSRLLSDRFSAERPKGSFSTLEIQRTEQGDSAMYLCASSPPSGLNGYIFGSGTRLTVV.

V and J are TRBV27 and TRBJ2-7; TRBD2 matches at 11 bases. The V segment lost 2 bases and the J segment 6 bases; nucleotides outside the gene matches: 3. The CDR3 has 14 residues. Germline CDR1 is MNHEY and CDR2 is SMNVEV (reference sequence). CDR3 region: CASSLRLAGGEQYF. In DNA, the CDR3 is TGTGCCAGCAGTTTAAGGCTAGCGGGAGGCGAGCAGTACTTC.

J is TRBJ2-3 and V is TRBV29-1; 8 bases agree with TRBD2. This CDR3 has 14 amino acids. From germline, CDR1 is SQVTM and CDR2 ANQGSEA. Trimming took 4 bases from V and 3 from J; bases not matched to a gene: 6. CDR3 residues: CSVGGLVATDTQYF. CDR3 coding DNA: TGCAGCGTTGGGGGACTAGTAGCGACAGATACGCAGTATTTT.

In the case of this clone: The germline gene is not matched at one end of the junction; a read error may be the cause. The chain recombines TRBV5-1 with TRBJ2-5; a weak D match, TRBD2 (5 bases). CDR3 length: 13 amino acids. The V gene's germline CDR1 is SGHRS and CDR2 YFSETQ. The CDR3 region is CAGSLEGEETQYF. The CDR3 DNA reads TGCGCCGGCAGCTTAGAGGGTGAAGAGACCCAGTACTTC.

This rearrangement joins TRBV7-2 to TRBJ2-5, with TRBD2 identical over 13 bases. The J call is in doubt because the DNA end fits TRBJ2-7 better. Germline V CDR1 and CDR2: SGHTA, FQGNSA. This CDR3 is built from 16 residues. The CDR3 reads CASSSRTSGRIYEQYF. CDR3 coding DNA: TGTGCCAGCAGCTCCCGGACTAGCGGGAGAATCTACGAGCAGTACTTC.

This chain uses TRBV7-9 with TRBJ2-3; the D gene is possibly TRBD1 (5 bases). The length of the CDR3 is 16 residues. V dropped 5 bases and J dropped 4 bases, with 19 bases sitting between them. Germline V gives CDR1 SEHNR, CDR2 FQNEAQ (reference sequence). As DNA, the CDR3 is TGTGCCAGCAGCCGACAGAGCCGCTCGTACTCAGATACGCAGTATTTT. Translated: CASSRQSRSYSDTQYF.

The chain recombines TRBV20-1 with TRBJ1-2; no firm D call. Between the trimmed V and J ends, which lost 3 bases and 8 bases, there was a span of 10 bases. Germline CDR1 DFQATT, CDR2 SNEGSKA (reference sequence). This CDR3 region has 11 residues. The chain's CDR3 is CSARTRGGYTF. The CDR3 DNA reads as TGCAGTGCTAGGACCCGGGGAGGCTACACCTTC.

This chain links TRBV4-1 with TRBJ2-3; 9 positions agree with TRBD2. Germline CDR1 MGHRA, CDR2 YSYEKL. The CDR3 spans 16 residues. V shed 4 bases, J shed 3 bases, and the junction held 8 bases outside the gene matches. The CDR3, as DNA: TGCGCCAGCAGCCCTATGGGCGGGGGGGCGACAGATACGCAGTATTTT. Translated: CASSPMGGGATDTQYF.

The chain joins TRBV6-1 to TRBJ2-4, with 7 bases fitting TRBD1. The junction had 7 bases not matched to a gene; V was cut back by 5 bases and J by 6 bases. The CDR3 covers 14 residues. The germline V gene has CDR1 MNHNS and CDR2 SASEGT. CDR3 in amino acids: CASSTPRDRNIQYF. The CDR3 DNA is TGTGCCAGCAGTACGCCCCGGGACAGAAACATTCAGTACTTC.

The CDR3 here is CASTINTEAFF. The CDR3 DNA reads as TGTGCCAGCACCATAAACACTGAAGCTTTCTTT. The rearrangement links TRBV28 to TRBJ1-1; D is unclear. V was trimmed by 7 bases and J by 2 bases, leaving 5 bases between them. The germline gives CDR1 MDHEN, CDR2 SYDVKM. CDR3 length equals 11 residues.

CDR3 protein: CASSFGVSGALHF. CDR3 sequence (DNA): TGTGCCAGCAGTTTTGGAGTTTCTGGGGCCCTCCACTTT. The chain joins TRBV27 to TRBJ1-6; D call uncertain. CDR3 length: 13 residues. Trimming stripped 3 bases from V and 14 bases from J, with 14 bases between. Looked up from germline, CDR1 is MNHEY and CDR2 is SMNVEV (reference sequence).

V is TRBV10-3 and J is TRBJ2-1; D not certain. Trimming took 2 bases from V and 10 from J, leaving 9 bases between them. There are 12 residues in the CDR3. Germline-derived CDR1 and CDR2 are ENHRY and SYGVKD. The CDR3 is CAISEEHTEQFF. The CDR3 DNA sequence: TGTGCCATCAGTGAGGAGCACACGGAGCAGTTCTTC.

The DNA of the CDR3 is TGTGCCAGCAGTGAAGAAGGGGCCTTAGGAGAGACCCAGTACTTC. It is translated as CASSEEGALGETQYF. The chain combines TRBV2 with TRBJ2-5, with D tentatively TRBD1 (5 bases). In germline, CDR1 is SNHLY, CDR2 FYNNEI. V was trimmed by 1 base and J by 4 bases, leaving 13 bases between them. The CDR3 consists of 15 residues.

The chain links TRBV5-5 to TRBJ1-2; D gene uncertain. The V end lost 0 bases, the J end lost 3 bases, and 9 bases lay between the germline ends. Germline values: CDR1 SGHKS, CDR2 YYEKEE (reference sequence). This CDR3 spans 14 amino acids. The CDR3 nucleotides read TGTGCCAGCAGCTTGGAGGCGGGCCACTATGGCTACACCTTC. Translated, it gives CASSLEAGHYGYTF.

The rearrangement uses TRBV5-1 and TRBJ2-7; 7 bases are a match to TRBD1. The germline V gene encodes CDR1 SGHRS and CDR2 YFSETQ. V was clipped by 4 bases and J by 3 bases; unmatched bases: 7. The CDR3 length is 14 residues. The chain's CDR3 is CASSPGTDYYEQYF. DNA for the CDR3: TGCGCCAGCAGCCCCGGGACAGATTACTACGAGCAGTACTTC.

This clone was counted only a few times. The genes are TRBV28 and TRBJ1-6; D is uncertain. The CDR3 spans 15 residues. V dropped 2 bases and J dropped 5 bases, with 10 bases sitting between them. Germline values: CDR1 MDHEN, CDR2 SYDVKM. Written as DNA, the CDR3 is TGTGCCAGCAGTTTAGGAGGGTACCATAATTCACCCCTCCACTTT. It encodes CASSLGGYHNSPLHF.

The chain carries TRBV15 and TRBJ2-4, with a weak D call TRBD2 (5 bases). Germline-derived CDR1 and CDR2 are LNHNV and YYDKDF (reference sequence). The CDR3 length is 17 residues. Trimming cost V 0 bases and J 5 bases, with 17 bases left between them. The CDR3 is CATSRDPPLAFQNIQYF. As DNA, the CDR3 is TGTGCCACCAGCAGAGATCCACCGCTAGCTTTCCAAAACATTCAGTACTTC.

V is TRBV11-2 and J is TRBJ1-2; 10 bases line up with TRBD1. The CDR3 contains 16 residues. Losses at the gene ends were 4 bases for V and 5 bases for J; bases not matched to a gene: 10. Germline V gene lookup returns CDR1 SGHAT and CDR2 FQNNGV. CDR3 coding DNA: TGTGCCAGCAGCTCGCACCGGGGACAGGGGTCGTATGGCTACACCTTC. Translated, it gives CASSSHRGQGSYGYTF.

This sequence joins TRBV6-1 and TRBJ1-6; 7 positions agree with TRBD1. The CDR3 runs to 15 residues. CDR1 and CDR2 from the germline V gene are MNHNS and SASEGT. V lost 4 bases to trimming and J lost 8 bases; unmatched junction nucleotides: 8. The CDR3: CASSVRGRVYSPLHF. CDR3 nucleotides: TGTGCCAGCAGTGTGAGGGGGCGCGTTTATTCACCCCTCCACTTT.

This chain connects TRBV5-6 to TRBJ1-2; 8 nucleotides agree with TRBD1. Germline loops: CDR1 SGHDT, CDR2 YYEEEE. The ends lost 3 bases at V and 0 bases at J; junction bases unmatched: 10. The CDR3 totals 17 residues. CDR3 in amino acids: CASSSWDRRVANYGYTF. The CDR3 DNA reads as TGTGCCAGCAGCTCATGGGACAGGCGAGTAGCTAACTATGGCTACACCTTC.

The chain employs TRBV28 and TRBJ2-7; tentatively, D is TRBD2 (6 bases). V lost 6 bases and J lost 6, with 15 bases in between. Germline V gives CDR1 MDHEN, CDR2 SYDVKM. This CDR3 has 13 residues. The CDR3 protein is CASRPRKGLEQYF. The DNA of the CDR3 is TGTGCCAGCAGACCTCGAAAGGGACTCGAGCAGTACTTC.